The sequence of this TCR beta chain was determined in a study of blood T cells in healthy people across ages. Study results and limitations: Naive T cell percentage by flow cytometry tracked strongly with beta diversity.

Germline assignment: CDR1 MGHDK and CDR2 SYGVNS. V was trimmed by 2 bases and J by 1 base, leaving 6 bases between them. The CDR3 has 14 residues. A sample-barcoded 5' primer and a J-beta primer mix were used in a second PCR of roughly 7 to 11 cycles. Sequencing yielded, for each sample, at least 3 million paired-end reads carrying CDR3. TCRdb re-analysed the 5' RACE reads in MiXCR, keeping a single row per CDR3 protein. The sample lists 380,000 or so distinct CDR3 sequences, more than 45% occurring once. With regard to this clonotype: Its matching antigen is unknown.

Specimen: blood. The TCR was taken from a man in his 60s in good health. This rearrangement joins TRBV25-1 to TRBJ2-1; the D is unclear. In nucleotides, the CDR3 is TGTGCCAGCAGTGAAATGGGTTCCTACAATGAGCAGTTCTTC. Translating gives CASSEMGSYNEQFF. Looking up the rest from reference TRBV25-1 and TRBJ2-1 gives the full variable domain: EADIYQTPRYLVIGTGKKITLECSQTMGHDKMYWYQQDPGMELHLIHYSYGVNSTEKGDLSSESTVSRIRTEHFPLTLESARPSHTSQYLCASSEMGSYNEQFFGPGTRLTVL.